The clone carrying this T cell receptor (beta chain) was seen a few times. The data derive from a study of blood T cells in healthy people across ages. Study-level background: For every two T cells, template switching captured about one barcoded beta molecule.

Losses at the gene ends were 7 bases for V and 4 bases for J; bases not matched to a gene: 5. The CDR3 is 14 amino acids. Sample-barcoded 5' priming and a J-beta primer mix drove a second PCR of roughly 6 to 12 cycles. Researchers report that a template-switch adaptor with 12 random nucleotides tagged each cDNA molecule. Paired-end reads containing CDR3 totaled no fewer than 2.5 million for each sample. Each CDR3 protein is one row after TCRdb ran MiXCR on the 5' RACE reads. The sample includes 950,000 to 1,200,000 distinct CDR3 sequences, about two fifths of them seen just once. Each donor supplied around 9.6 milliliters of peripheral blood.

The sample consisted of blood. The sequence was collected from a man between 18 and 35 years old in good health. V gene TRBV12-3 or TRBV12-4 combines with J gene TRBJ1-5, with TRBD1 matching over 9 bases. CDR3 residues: CASNLGQGNQPQHF. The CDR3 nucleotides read TGTGCCAGCAACCTTGGACAGGGGAATCAGCCCCAGCATTTT.